The entry below describes one T cell receptor beta chain. The data were taken from a study of blood T cell repertoires in COVID-19. Study background: The United States, Italy and Spain supplied acute and convalescent COVID-19 samples. T cells, B-cell-depleted T cells, or PBMCs provided the cDNA or gDNA that served as material.

In the source study's methods: Scientists estimated how many nucleated cells there were by amplifying reference gene primers. Only in-frame clones appear in the TCRdb table, and some are missing; sequencing was by immunoSEQ multiplex PCR. V and J calls and clone size are those listed in that table; D and trimming were worked out from the DNA. The table records more than 150,000 clones, more than 70% of them present only once. J was trimmed by 7 bases and V by 7 bases; bases with no gene match: 5. Germline CDR1 and CDR2: LNHDA and SQIVND (reference sequence). This CDR3 is 12 amino acids long. The sequence derives from a woman of 80 years or more with active or convalescent COVID-19. Sequenced sample: peripheral blood. The genes are TRBV19 and TRBJ1-2, with TRBD1 matching over 8 bases. CDR3: CASIGTGRGYTF. In DNA, the CDR3 is TGTGCCAGTATTGGGACAGGCCGTGGCTACACCTTC. Full variable domain (rest looked up from reference TRBV19 and TRBJ1-2): DGGITQSPKYLFRKEGQNVTLSCEQNLNHDAMYWYRQDPGQGLRLIYYSQIVNDFQKGDIAEGYSVSREKKESFPLTVTSAQKNPTAFYLCASIGTGRGYTFGSGTRLTVV.